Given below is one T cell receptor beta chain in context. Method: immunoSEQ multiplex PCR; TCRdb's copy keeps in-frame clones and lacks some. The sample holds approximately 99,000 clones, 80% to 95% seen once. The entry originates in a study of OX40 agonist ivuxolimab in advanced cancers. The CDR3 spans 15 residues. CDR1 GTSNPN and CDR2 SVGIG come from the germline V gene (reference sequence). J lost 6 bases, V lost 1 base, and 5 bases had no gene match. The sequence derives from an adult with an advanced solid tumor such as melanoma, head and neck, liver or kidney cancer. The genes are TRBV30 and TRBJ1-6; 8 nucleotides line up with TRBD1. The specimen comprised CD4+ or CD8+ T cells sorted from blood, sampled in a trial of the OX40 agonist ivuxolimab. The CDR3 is CAWSGTGTFNSPLHF. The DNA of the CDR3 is TGTGCCTGGAGTGGGACAGGGACCTTTAATTCACCCCTCCACTTT.